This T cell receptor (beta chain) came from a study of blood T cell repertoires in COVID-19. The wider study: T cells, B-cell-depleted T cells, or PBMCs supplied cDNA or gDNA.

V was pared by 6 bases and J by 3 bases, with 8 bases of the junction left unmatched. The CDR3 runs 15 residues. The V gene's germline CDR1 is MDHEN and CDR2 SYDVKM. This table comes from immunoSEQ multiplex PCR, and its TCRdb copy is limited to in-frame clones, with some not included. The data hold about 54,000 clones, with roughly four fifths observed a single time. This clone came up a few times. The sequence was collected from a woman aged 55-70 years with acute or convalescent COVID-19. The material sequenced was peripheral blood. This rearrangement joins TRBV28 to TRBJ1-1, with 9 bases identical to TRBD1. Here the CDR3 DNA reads TGTGCCAGCAGGGGGACAGGGAAGGTATACACTGAAGCTTTCTTT. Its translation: CASRGTGKVYTEAFF.